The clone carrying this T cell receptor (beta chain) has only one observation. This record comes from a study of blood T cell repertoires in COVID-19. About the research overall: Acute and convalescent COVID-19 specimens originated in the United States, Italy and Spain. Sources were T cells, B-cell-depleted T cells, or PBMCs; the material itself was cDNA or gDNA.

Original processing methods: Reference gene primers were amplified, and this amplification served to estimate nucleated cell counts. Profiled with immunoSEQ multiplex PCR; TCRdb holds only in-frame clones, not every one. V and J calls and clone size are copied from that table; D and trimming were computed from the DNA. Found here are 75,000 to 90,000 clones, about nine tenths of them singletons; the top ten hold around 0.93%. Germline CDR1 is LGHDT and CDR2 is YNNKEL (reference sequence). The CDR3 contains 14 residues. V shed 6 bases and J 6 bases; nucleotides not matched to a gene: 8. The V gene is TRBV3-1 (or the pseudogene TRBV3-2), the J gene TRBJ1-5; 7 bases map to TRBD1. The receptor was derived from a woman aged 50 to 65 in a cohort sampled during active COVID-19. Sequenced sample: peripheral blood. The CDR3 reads CASSPTGDGQPQHF. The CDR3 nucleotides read TGTGCCAGCAGTCCTACAGGGGACGGTCAGCCCCAGCATTTT.